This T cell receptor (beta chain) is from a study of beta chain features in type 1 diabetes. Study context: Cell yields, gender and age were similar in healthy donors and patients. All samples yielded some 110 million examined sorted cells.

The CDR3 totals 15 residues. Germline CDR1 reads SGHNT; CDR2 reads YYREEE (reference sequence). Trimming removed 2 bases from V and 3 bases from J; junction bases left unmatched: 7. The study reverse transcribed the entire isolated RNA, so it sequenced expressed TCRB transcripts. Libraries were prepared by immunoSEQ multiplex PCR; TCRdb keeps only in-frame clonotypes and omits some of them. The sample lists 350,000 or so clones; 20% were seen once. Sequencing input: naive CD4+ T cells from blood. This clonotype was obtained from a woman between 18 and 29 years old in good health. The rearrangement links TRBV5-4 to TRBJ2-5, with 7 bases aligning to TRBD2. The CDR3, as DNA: TGTGCCAGCAGCTTCGTTGTGGGGGGGGAAGAGACCCAGTACTTC. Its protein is CASSFVVGGEETQYF.